The clone carrying this TCR beta chain appeared a few times. The CDR3 is 16 residues long. Trimming shortened V by 5 bases and J by 5 bases, and 21 bases separated the two germline ends. Germline values: CDR1 SNHLY, CDR2 FYNNEI. This specimen comes from a study of beta chain features in type 1 diabetes. Sequencing targeted expressed TCRB transcripts, as all isolated RNA had been reverse transcribed. The method was immunoSEQ multiplex PCR; TCRdb's version includes in-frame clones alone and lacks a portion of them. The sample records around 170,000 clones, approximately 9.1% being singletons. The chain links TRBV2 to TRBJ2-5; D is perhaps TRBD1 (6 bases). What was sequenced was central memory CD4+ T cells from blood. The sequence was collected from a young woman in good health. CDR3 protein: CASSRTPGQGRETQYF. CDR3 in DNA: TGTGCCAGCAGTCGCACCCCGGGACAAGGTCGGGAGACCCAGTACTTC.